This T cell receptor (beta chain) was recorded in a study of T cells after yellow fever vaccination. Trimming removed 6 bases from V and 5 bases from J; junction bases left unmatched: 2. The CDR3 sequence is 14 residues long. Each CDR3 protein is one row after TCRdb ran MiXCR on the 5' RACE reads. The sample contains 450,000 to 600,000 distinct CDR3 sequences, 13% of which appear only once. Here the sequenced sample was PBMCs, taken on the day of the yellow fever booster vaccination. The chain couples TRBV12-3 or TRBV12-4 to TRBJ2-5; 14 nucleotides line up with TRBD2. The receptor comes from a man aged 30 to 45 who received the YFV17D yellow fever vaccine. The CDR3 bases are TGTGCCAGCAGGCGACTAGCGGGAGGGGAGACCCAGTACTTC. Its translation: CASRRLAGGETQYF.